The 14 T cell receptor beta chains in this list originate from one sample, sequenced in a study of blood T cell repertoires in COVID-19. Only in-frame clones appear in the TCRdb table, and some are missing; sequencing was by immunoSEQ multiplex PCR. This table has 50,000 to 60,000 clones, roughly four fifths appearing once. The sequencing sample was made of peripheral blood. The receptors shown here come from a man aged 65 to 85 with active COVID-19.

The V call is TRBV7-2, the J call TRBJ2-7; 8 bases map to TRBD2. This CDR3 comprises 16 residues. Unmatched junction bases numbered 11, after V lost 5 bases and J lost 2 bases. The germline CDR1 and CDR2 sequences are SGHTA and FQGNSA. Written as DNA, the CDR3 is TGTGCCAGCAGCCCTATCGGACTAGCCCTGACCTACGAGCAGTACTTC. Protein sequence: CASSPIGLALTYEQYF.

The rearrangement links TRBV5-1 to TRBJ2-1; D gene uncertain. CDR3 size: 13 residues. CDR1 is SGHRS, CDR2 YFSETQ, per germline. V was pared by 2 bases and J by 5 bases, with 8 bases between. This CDR3 reads CASSLDFNNEQFF. The DNA of the CDR3 is TGCGCCAGCAGCTTAGACTTTAACAATGAGCAGTTCTTC.

CDR3 loop: CASSQVQGGNEQYF. In nucleotides, the CDR3 is TGTGCCAGCAGCCAAGTACAGGGGGGTAACGAGCAGTACTTC. The chain couples TRBV3-1 (or the pseudogene TRBV3-2) to TRBJ2-7; 8 bases align to TRBD1. The CDR3 runs to 14 residues. From germline, CDR1 is LGHDT and CDR2 YNNKEL (reference sequence). V was clipped by 1 base and J by 5 bases; unmatched bases: 4.

CDR3 bases: TGTGCCAGCTCCAAACAGGGGGCCTACGAGCAGTACTTC. Translation gives CASSKQGAYEQYF. The chain has TRBV6-5 and TRBJ2-7; TRBD1 aligns across 8 bases. This CDR3 comprises 13 residues. V shed 8 bases and J 2 bases; nucleotides not matched to a gene: 5. CDR1 and CDR2 (germline): MNHEY, SVGAGI.

The rearrangement uses TRBV4-1 and TRBJ1-5; TRBD1 aligns across 8 bases. V lost 1 base to trimming and J lost 5 bases; unmatched junction nucleotides: 4. Per germline, CDR1 MGHRA and CDR2 YSYEKL. The CDR3 loop spans 15 amino acids. Here the CDR3 DNA reads TGCGCCAGCAGCCAAGCCTCGACAGGGGATCAGCCCCAGCATTTT. Protein: CASSQASTGDQPQHF.

The J gene is TRBJ1-2, the V gene TRBV9, with 12 bases identical to TRBD1. Germline loops: CDR1 SGDLS, CDR2 YYNGEE. The CDR3 runs to 17 residues. Trimming removed 3 bases from V and 4 bases from J; junction bases left unmatched: 10. Written as DNA, the CDR3 is TGTGCCAGCAGCGAAGGGACAGGGGGCCTGATTAGCTATGGCTACACCTTC. Translating it yields CASSEGTGGLISYGYTF.

The chain recombines TRBV18 with TRBJ2-6; TRBD1 is a possible D gene (6 bases). V lost 0 bases, J lost 1 base, and 13 bases lay in between. This CDR3 region has 18 residues. Per the germline V gene, CDR1 is KGHSH and CDR2 is LQKENI. CDR3 sequence: CASSPPMGAGSGANVLTF. The CDR3 region has the DNA TGTGCCAGCTCACCACCGATGGGGGCTGGATCTGGGGCCAACGTCCTGACTTTC.

This clone was seen a handful of times. The chain couples TRBV5-6 to TRBJ2-7, with D possibly TRBD1 on 6 matching bases. The CDR3 loop spans 12 amino acids. Per the germline V gene, CDR1 is SGHDT and CDR2 is YYEEEE. V was trimmed by 2 bases and J by 6 bases, leaving 9 bases between them. The CDR3 DNA follows: TGTGCCAGCAGCTTACAGGGCGGCGAGCAGTACTTC. This encodes CASSLQGGEQYF.

The J gene is TRBJ2-3, the V gene TRBV15, with D possibly being TRBD1 (5 bases). The CDR3 contains 13 residues. Trimming pared 4 bases from V and 3 bases from J, leaving 8 bases between. Germline V gives CDR1 LNHNV, CDR2 YYDKDF (reference sequence). DNA for the CDR3: TGTGCCACCAGCATAAGGGGAACAGATACGCAGTATTTT. Protein: CATSIRGTDTQYF. The full variable domain, in which reference TRBV15 and TRBJ2-3 provide the parts outside the CDR3, is DAMVIQNPRYQVTQFGKPVTLSCSQTLNHNVMYWYQQKSSQAPKLLFHYYDKDFNNEADTPDNFQSRRPNTSFCFLDIRSPGLGDTAMYLCATSIRGTDTQYFGPGTRLTVL.

This sequence joins TRBV7-6 and TRBJ1-1; D possibly corresponds to TRBD1 (5 bases). The CDR3 length is 15 residues. Per germline, CDR1 SGHVS and CDR2 FNYEAQ. Between the trimmed V and J ends, which lost 0 bases and 4 bases, there was a span of 12 bases. The chain's CDR3 is CASSLAQAGFTEAFF. The CDR3 coding sequence is TGTGCCAGCAGCTTAGCGCAAGCAGGGTTCACTGAAGCTTTCTTT.

About this clone itself: This same CDR3 is encoded by further DNA sequences in the sample. This chain connects TRBV9 to TRBJ1-1, with 9 bases that match TRBD1. Germline V gene data show CDR1 as SGDLS and CDR2 as YYNGEE. There are 13 residues in the CDR3. The V and J ends lost 3 bases and 4 bases, in that order; junction bases with no gene match: 1. The CDR3, as DNA: TGTGCCAGCAGCGAGACAGGGGGCACTGAAGCTTTCTTT. Amino acids: CASSETGGTEAFF.

The chain links TRBV19 to TRBJ1-1; 7 nucleotides line up with TRBD1. The CDR3 has 13 amino acids. J lost 3 bases, V lost 4 bases, and 2 bases had no gene match. Germline CDR1 reads LNHDA; CDR2 reads SQIVND (reference sequence). CDR3 sequence (DNA): TGTGCCAGTAGTAGGGACAGCGACACTGAAGCTTTCTTT. Protein product: CASSRDSDTEAFF.

This clone was seen only a few times. The V and J genes are TRBV30 and TRBJ2-2; D unclear. Germline V gives CDR1 GTSNPN, CDR2 SVGIG (reference sequence). The CDR3 is made up of 14 amino acids. V was trimmed by 2 bases and J by 1 base, leaving 8 bases between them. The CDR3 sequence: CAWSLQENTGELFF. The CDR3 DNA reads as TGTGCCTGGAGTCTTCAGGAGAACACCGGGGAGCTGTTTTTT. Filled out from reference TRBV30 and TRBJ2-2, the complete variable domain reads SQTIHQWPATLVQPVGSPLSLECTVEGTSNPNLYWYRQAAGRGLQLLFYSVGIGQISSEVPQNLSASRPQDRQFILSSKKLLLSDSGFYLCAWSLQENTGELFFGEGSRLTVL.

The rearrangement links TRBV6-6 to TRBJ1-2, with D unresolved. The V gene's germline CDR1 is MNHNY and CDR2 SVGAGI (reference sequence). This CDR3 is built from 14 residues. Trimming took off 2 bases at V and 8 bases at J, with 15 bases between the two ends. The CDR3, as DNA: TGTGCCAGCAGTTACGAGTGGGGAAGCGGGGGCTACACCTTC. It is translated as CASSYEWGSGGYTF.